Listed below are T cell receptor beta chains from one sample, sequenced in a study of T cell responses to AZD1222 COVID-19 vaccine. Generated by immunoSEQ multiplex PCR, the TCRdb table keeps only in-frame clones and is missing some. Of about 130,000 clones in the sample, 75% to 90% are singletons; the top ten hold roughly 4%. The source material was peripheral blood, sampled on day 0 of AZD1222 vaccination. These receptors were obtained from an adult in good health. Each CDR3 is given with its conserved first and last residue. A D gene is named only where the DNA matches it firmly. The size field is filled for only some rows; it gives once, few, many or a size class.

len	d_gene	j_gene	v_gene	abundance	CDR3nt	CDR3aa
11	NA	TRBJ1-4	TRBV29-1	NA	TGCAGCGTTGAAGCCGGAGGAAAACTGTTTTTT	CSVEAGGKLFF
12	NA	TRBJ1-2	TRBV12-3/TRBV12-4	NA	TGTGCCAGCAGCCCACAGGGTTTTGGCTACACCTTC	CASSPQGFGYTF
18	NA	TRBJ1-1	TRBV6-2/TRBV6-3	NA	TGTGCCAGCAGTTATCCCTCAGGACAGCGGACAATGAACACTGAAGCTTTCTTT	CASSYPSGQRTMNTEAFF
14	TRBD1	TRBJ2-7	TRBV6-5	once	TGTGCCAGCAGGGGACAGCACCTCTCCTACGAGCAGTACTTC	CASRGQHLSYEQYF
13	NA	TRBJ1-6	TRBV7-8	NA	TGTGCCAGCAGCTCTGGGAGAAATTCACCCCTCCACTTT	CASSSGRNSPLHF
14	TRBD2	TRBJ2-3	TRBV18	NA	TGTGCCAGCTCACCAGTAACGGGGGGAGATACGCAGTATTTT	CASSPVTGGDTQYF
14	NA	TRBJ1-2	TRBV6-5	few	TGTGCCAGCAGGATACTATCCGGGAACTATGGCTACACCTTC	CASRILSGNYGYTF
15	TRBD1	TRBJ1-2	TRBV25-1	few	TGTGCCAGCAGTCGAGGGGGCAGGGAAGGGGCTGGCTACACCTTC	CASSRGGREGAGYTF
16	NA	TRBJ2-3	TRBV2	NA	TGTGCCAGCAAAAATGGGGGGCTATACAACACAGATACGCAGTATTTT	CASKNGGLYNTDTQYF
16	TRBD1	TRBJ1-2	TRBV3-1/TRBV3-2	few	TGTGCCAGCAGCCAAGATGGGACAGGGGATAACTATGGCTACACCTTC	CASSQDGTGDNYGYTF
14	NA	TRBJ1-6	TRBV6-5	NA	TGTGCCAGCAGTACCCGGGAAGGGGATTCACCCCTCCACTTT	CASSTREGDSPLHF